Presented here are 17 T cell receptor beta chains from one specimen sequenced in a study of Graves' ophthalmopathy and Graves' hyperthyroidism. Amplification of the TCR beta CDR3 regions used RNA transcripts (as template). First-round RT-PCR employed HTBI primers, with a second-round multiplex PCR after it. TCRdb recomputed calls from the multiplex PCR reads with MiXCR, one row per CDR3 protein. The sample records roughly 1.1 million distinct CDR3 sequences, 35% to 40% being singletons. Source material: peripheral blood or thyroid tissue (not recorded which). These receptors were obtained from an adult man with Graves' hyperthyroidism.

The chain is built from TRBV12-3 or TRBV12-4 and TRBJ1-3; 7 bases line up with TRBD1. Losses at the gene ends were 3 bases for V and 7 bases for J; bases not matched to a gene: 12. The CDR3 consists of 16 residues. Here the CDR3 DNA reads TGTGCCAGCAGTTTTCTTAGGGGGCAGGGGCGGAACACCATATATTTT. Protein: CASSFLRGQGRNTIYF.

This clonotype was seen repeatedly, ten times or more. The V gene is TRBV12-3 or TRBV12-4, the J gene TRBJ1-3, with D uncertain. The CDR3 has 15 amino acids. Trimming stripped 2 bases from V and 0 bases from J, with 8 bases between. The CDR3 loop is CASSLRFVSGNTIYF. The CDR3 nucleotides read TGTGCCAGCAGTTTAAGGTTCGTCTCTGGAAACACCATATATTTT.

The chain links TRBV20-1 to TRBJ2-5; 10 positions match TRBD2. The CDR3 has 14 residues. Germline V CDR1 and CDR2: DFQATT, SNEGSKA (reference sequence). CDR3 DNA sequence: TGCAGCACGTCAGCGGGGGGGCCAGCAGAGACCCAGTACTTC. It translates to CSTSAGGPAETQYF.

This clonotype has ten or more counts. The chain uses TRBV12-3 or TRBV12-4 and TRBJ2-7, with TRBD1 matching over 8 bases. This CDR3 contains 15 residues. Germline trimming cut 5 bases from V and 2 bases from J; bases unmatched to any gene: 8. The CDR3 DNA reads as TGTGCCAGCAGTCAAGGACAGGGAAGGACCTACGAGCAGTACTTC. Translating it yields CASSQGQGRTYEQYF.

This clonotype was detected a few times. The rearrangement links TRBV7-2 to TRBJ2-5; D remains unclear. Germline CDR1 is SGHTA and CDR2 is FQGNSA. V was trimmed by 5 bases and J by 0 bases, leaving 10 bases between them. The CDR3 totals 14 residues. In nucleotides, the CDR3 is TGTGCCAGCAGCACTAACCCTAACCAAGAGACCCAGTACTTC. This gives the protein CASSTNPNQETQYF.

J is TRBJ2-1 and V is TRBV7-9; possible D gene TRBD2, 5 bases. V gave up 1 base and J gave up 8 bases, with 15 bases separating them. The CDR3 is 15 amino acids. CDR1 and CDR2 (germline): SEHNR, FQNEAQ (reference sequence). CDR3 in DNA: TGTGCCAGCAGCTTAGACGGACTGTTGATGGATGAGCAGTTCTTC. It yields the protein CASSLDGLLMDEQFF. The full variable domain, with the rest looked up from reference TRBV7-9 and TRBJ2-1, is DTGVSQNPRHKITKRGQNVTFRCDPISEHNRLYWYRQTLGQGPEFLTYFQNEAQLEKSRLLSDRFSAERPKGSFSTLEIQRTEQGDSAMYLCASSLDGLLMDEQFFGPGTRLTVL.

Comments on this clonotype: A much larger clone sits a single nucleotide away, making a read error possible. The chain combines TRBV9 with TRBJ1-2, with D possibly TRBD1 on 6 matching bases. There are 16 residues in the CDR3. The ends were cut back, 4 bases at V and 6 bases at J, with 22 bases in the middle. Germline assignment: CDR1 SGDLS and CDR2 YYNGEE. In DNA form, the CDR3 reads TGTGCCAGCAGCTCAGGGATGGGGGGACAAGCTCATGGCTACACCTTC. This translates into CASSSGMGGQAHGYTF.

CDR3 in amino acids: CASSQDGRKPQHF. Written as DNA, the CDR3 is TGTGCCAGCAGCCAAGACGGGAGGAAGCCCCAGCATTTT. The chain is built from TRBV4-2 and TRBJ1-5; D unresolved. The V end lost 0 bases, the J end lost 8 bases, and 8 bases lay between the germline ends. The CDR3 runs 13 residues. Germline V gene sequence: CDR1 LGHNA, CDR2 YNFKEQ.

With regard to this clonotype: The CDR3 ends on some other residue instead of the conserved phenylalanine or tryptophan, so this is likely a read error. The DNA is left out, because the CDR3 cannot be placed on it with certainty; the CDR3 is given as TCRdb lists it. The chain's CDR3 is CASSRGTL. This chain connects TRBV7-2 to TRBJ1-1. Germline V lookup: CDR1 SGHTA, CDR2 FQGNSA. A total of 8 residues make up the CDR3, ends included.

This clonotype showed up many times. The rearrangement joins TRBV15 to TRBJ2-7; TRBD2 agrees at 7 bases. The V segment lost 8 bases and the J segment 0 bases; nucleotides outside the gene matches: 7. Germline V gene sequence: CDR1 LNHNV, CDR2 YYDKDF (reference sequence). The CDR3 has 14 amino acids. The CDR3 coding sequence is TGTGCCACCGGGCCAGCGGGGAACTCCTACGAGCAGTACTTC. Protein: CATGPAGNSYEQYF.

The chain recombines TRBV6-9 with TRBJ2-5; possibly TRBD2 for D (6 bases). The length of the CDR3 is 14 residues. The V and J ends lost 5 bases and 0 bases respectively, with 10 bases between them. CDR1 and CDR2 (germline): MNHGY, SVAAGI. In DNA form, the CDR3 reads TGTGCCAGCAGTCCCCGGGAGTACCAAGAGACCCAGTACTTC. It codes for CASSPREYQETQYF.

This clonotype was counted ten times or more. The chain has TRBV4-3 and TRBJ2-5; D perhaps matches TRBD1 (5 bases). Per germline, CDR1 LGHNA and CDR2 YSLEER. CDR3 size: 15 residues. V was cut by 0 bases and J by 5 bases, with 13 bases left in between. CDR3 protein: CASSQDRAGWETQYF. The CDR3 nucleotides read TGCGCCAGCAGCCAAGATCGGGCAGGGTGGGAGACCCAGTACTTC.

About this clonotype itself: One end of the junction is discordant with germline, which a read error may explain. The CDR3 sequence is CASSRAWTGNENLFF. CDR3 sequence (DNA): TGTGCCAGTAGTAGGGCGTGGACCGGTAATGAAAACCTGTTTTTT. The rearrangement uses TRBV7-9 and TRBJ1-4; D is unresolved. This CDR3 is 15 amino acids long. Germline V CDR1 and CDR2: SEHNR, FQNEAQ (reference sequence).

The sample holds one count of this clonotype. A much larger clone differs from this one at a single base, so this may be a read error. The J gene is TRBJ2-2, the V gene TRBV11-2; 10 bases map to TRBD2. With 2 bases clipped from V and 6 bases from J, the junction kept 3 bases outside the gene matches. Germline values: CDR1 SGHAT, CDR2 FQNNGV. The CDR3 is made up of 15 amino acids. The chain's CDR3 is CASSLFLAGAGELFF. Here the CDR3 DNA reads TGTGCCAGCAGCTTATTCCTAGCGGGGGCCGGGGAGCTGTTTTTT.

In its sample, this clonotype was seen many times. The chain carries TRBV7-9 and TRBJ1-1; a weak D match, TRBD1 (6 bases). Per germline, CDR1 SEHNR and CDR2 FQNEAQ (reference sequence). Trimming cost V 1 base and J 1 base, with 13 bases left between them. This CDR3 has 16 amino acids. Here the CDR3 reads CASSLGAGQPNTEAFF. CDR3 DNA sequence: TGTGCCAGCAGCTTAGGGGCTGGACAGCCGAACACTGAAGCTTTCTTT.

The rearrangement joins TRBV29-1 to TRBJ1-5; D is ambiguous. Trimming took 7 bases from V and 11 from J, leaving 21 bases between them. The CDR3 runs 13 residues. The germline V gene encodes CDR1 SQVTM and CDR2 ANQGSEA. DNA for the CDR3: TGCAGCGGAACCGGGCCTACTGTGGAGACCCAGCATTTT. Protein product: CSGTGPTVETQHF.

This clonotype showed up just once. The CDR3 DNA is TGTGCCAGTAGTACGCCAGGGGGTTTGGAGACCCAGTACTTC. Its translation is CASSTPGGLETQYF. V is TRBV19 and J is TRBJ2-5; 7 bases agree with TRBD1. Trimming cost V 4 bases and J 5 bases; bases outside gene matches: 7. The germline CDR1 and CDR2 sequences are LNHDA and SQIVND (reference sequence). The CDR3 has 14 amino acids.